This TCR beta chain was observed in a study of CD8 T cells in ankylosing spondylitis. The CDR3 spans 15 residues. V lost 5 bases, J lost 6 bases, and 9 bases stayed unmatched. Germline V CDR1 and CDR2: SEHNR, FQNEAQ (reference sequence). TCRdb re-called the 5' RACE reads with MiXCR, one entry per CDR3 protein. The sample lists about 360,000 distinct CDR3 sequences, 20% to 25% occurring once. The chain carries TRBV7-9 and TRBJ2-1; 8 nucleotides line up with TRBD1. The sequenced sample consisted of blood, either unsorted or a sorted T cell fraction (not recorded which). The clonotype originates from a male donor with ankylosing spondylitis or in good health (not recorded which). The CDR3: CASSIAGTGRNEQFF. The CDR3 DNA reads TGTGCCAGCAGCATCGCCGGGACAGGACGCAATGAGCAGTTCTTC.